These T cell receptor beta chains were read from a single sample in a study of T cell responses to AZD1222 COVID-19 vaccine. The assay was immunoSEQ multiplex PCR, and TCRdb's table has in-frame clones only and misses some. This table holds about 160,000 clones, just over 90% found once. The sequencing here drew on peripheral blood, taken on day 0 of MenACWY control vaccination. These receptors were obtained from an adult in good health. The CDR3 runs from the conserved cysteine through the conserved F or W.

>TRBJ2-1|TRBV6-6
CASRGPGGYEQFF
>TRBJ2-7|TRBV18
CASSREREGQGEQYF
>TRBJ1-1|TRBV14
CASSHWGPMNTEAFF
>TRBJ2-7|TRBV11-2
CASSLGGVLTSYEQYF
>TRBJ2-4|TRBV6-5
CASERDFSAKNIQYF
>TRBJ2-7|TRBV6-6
CASSYGTGVDYEQYF
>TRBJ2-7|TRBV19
CASSRAWARDYYEQYF
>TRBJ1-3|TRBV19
CASSRRTALGGNTIYF
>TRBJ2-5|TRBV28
CASSRTSGQETQYF
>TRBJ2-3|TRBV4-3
CASSQDLLAGEDTQYF
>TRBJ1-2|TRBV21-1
CASPSLPGTGRADYYGYTF